Following are 4 T cell receptor beta chains from one sample sequenced in a study of blood T cell repertoires in COVID-19 (dated by TCRdb to the early 2020s). Library construction relied on the immunoSEQ multiplex PCR assay. TCRdb stores this immuneACCESS table with in-frame sequences only. Part of the clones is absent; in the studies checked, under half of the shortfall reflects unresolved V genes, and no reason is known for the rest. For this sample there are 300,000 or so clones; approximately 86% appear just once. The ten largest account for about 4.2% of the sample. Material: PBMCs or T cells enriched from blood (not recorded which). These receptors were obtained from a woman between 40 and 55 years old with acute COVID-19.

The chain employs TRBV29-1 and TRBJ2-1; 9 bases fit TRBD1. The trim removed 8 bases at V and 5 bases at J, leaving 10 bases unmatched. CDR1 is SQVTM, CDR2 ANQGSEA, per germline. This CDR3 contains 14 residues. The CDR3 DNA reads TGCAGCTTCAATCCGGGACAGGGACACAATGAGCAGTTCTTC. Translating gives CSFNPGQGHNEQFF.

This clone appeared once. The V and J genes are TRBV28 and TRBJ2-1; D uncertain. The V end lost 6 bases, the J end lost 0 bases, and 6 bases lay between the germline ends. This CDR3 spans 13 amino acids. In germline, CDR1 is MDHEN, CDR2 SYDVKM. CDR3 protein: CASRLPSYNEQFF. The DNA of the CDR3 is TGTGCCAGCAGACTGCCCTCCTACAATGAGCAGTTCTTC.

This chain joins TRBV27 and TRBJ2-3; D unclear. Looked up from germline, CDR1 is MNHEY and CDR2 is SMNVEV (reference sequence). CDR3 length: 14 residues. V gave up 2 bases and J gave up 0 bases, with 6 bases separating them. This chain's CDR3 is CASSLIRSTDTQYF. Written as DNA, the CDR3 is TGTGCCAGCAGTTTAATCAGAAGCACAGATACGCAGTATTTT.

The genes are TRBV24-1 and TRBJ2-3; 13 nucleotides align to TRBD2. Per the germline V gene, CDR1 is KGHDR and CDR2 is SFDVKD. J lost 1 base, V lost 0 bases, and 3 bases had no gene match. CDR3 size: 18 residues. CDR3 region: CATSDLPGTSGGTDTQYF. DNA for the CDR3: TGTGCCACCAGTGATTTGCCCGGGACTAGCGGGGGCACAGATACGCAGTATTTT.